A selection of T cell receptor beta chains follows, all from one sample in a study of Ad26.COV2.S vaccination and SARS-CoV-2 variants. Assay used: immunoSEQ multiplex PCR; TCRdb lists only in-frame clones, some missing. The sample has some 340,000 clones, approximately 80% seen once. The input for sequencing was peripheral blood, taken in a trial of Ad26.COV2.S vaccine versus placebo. These receptors were taken from a person aged 18-60 years who received the Ad26.COV2.S COVID-19 vaccine or a placebo. Both conserved end residues are part of each CDR3. Each record gives: clone size, J gene, V gene, CDR3 length, D gene, CDR3 DNA, CDR3 protein. The D gene is left open where the match is weak. Part of the rows lack a size; the others show once, few, many or a class for expanded clones.

-	TRBJ1-2	TRBV9	14	TRBD1	TGTGCCAGCAGCGAGAGGGACAGGAGCTATGGCTACACCTTC	CASSERDRSYGYTF
-	TRBJ2-7	TRBV12-3/TRBV12-4	13	-	TGTGCCAGCAGTTTAGCTAGCTCCTACGAGCAGTACTTC	CASSLASSYEQYF
-	TRBJ2-3	TRBV6-4	17	-	TGTGCCAGCAGTGACTCCGGGCGTCGAGAACGTGAGGATACGCAGTATTTT	CASSDSGRREREDTQYF
-	TRBJ2-1	TRBV11-1	15	-	TGTGCCAGCAGCTTAGTGGCTGGGGCCGTTAATGAGCAGTTCTTC	CASSLVAGAVNEQFF
-	TRBJ1-4	TRBV5-1	14	TRBD1	TGCGCCAGCAGCGTACAGGGGGCGTGGGAAAAACTGTTTTTT	CASSVQGAWEKLFF
once	TRBJ2-5	TRBV3-1/TRBV3-2	13	-	TGTGCCAGCAGCCGTCGGACGGGCGAGACCCAGTACTTC	CASSRRTGETQYF
-	TRBJ2-4	TRBV6-5	14	TRBD1	TGTGCCAGCGCCGGGACAGGGGGCAAAAACATTCAGTACTTC	CASAGTGGKNIQYF
-	TRBJ1-4	TRBV3-1/TRBV3-2	16	TRBD1	TGTGCCAGCAGCCGCACATACGACAGGGGTAATGAAAAACTGTTTTTT	CASSRTYDRGNEKLFF
-	TRBJ2-3	TRBV3-1/TRBV3-2	13	TRBD1	TGTGCCAGCAGCCCAGGGGGAGTAGATACGCAGTATTTT	CASSPGGVDTQYF
-	TRBJ1-2	TRBV28	12	-	TGTGCCAGCAGTTTAGGCTTCTATGGCTACACCTTC	CASSLGFYGYTF